The next 25 T cell receptor beta chains were all read from a single sample in a study of OX40 agonist ivuxolimab in advanced cancers. The protocol was immunoSEQ multiplex PCR, while the TCRdb copy is restricted to in-frame clones and leaves out a portion. The profile shows about 78,000 clones, roughly 92% of them singletons. The starting material was CD4+ or CD8+ T cells sorted from blood, obtained in a trial of the OX40 agonist ivuxolimab. The receptors here all came from an adult with an advanced solid tumor such as melanoma, head and neck, liver or kidney cancer.

A note on this clone: Other DNA variants within this sample encode the same CDR3. V gene TRBV7-2 combines with J gene TRBJ1-2; 12 bases match TRBD1. There are 17 residues in the CDR3. CDR1 is SGHTA, CDR2 FQGNSA, per germline. V gave up 5 bases and J gave up 4 bases; unmatched junction bases: 11. CDR3 amino acids: CASSPGSGTGGPYGYTF. CDR3 DNA: TGTGCCAGCAGCCCCGGGTCCGGGACAGGGGGCCCCTATGGCTACACCTTC.

The chain has TRBV5-5 and TRBJ1-4; D unclear. The CDR3 runs 15 residues. Trimming shortened V by 0 bases and J by 4 bases, and 10 bases separated the two germline ends. Germline assignment: CDR1 SGHKS and CDR2 YYEKEE (reference sequence). The CDR3: CASSLEADLNEKLFF. The DNA of the CDR3 is TGTGCCAGCAGCTTGGAGGCAGATCTTAATGAAAAACTGTTTTTT.

The J gene is TRBJ1-1, the V gene TRBV7-9; 9 nucleotides agree with TRBD1. Germline V CDR1 and CDR2: SEHNR, FQNEAQ (reference sequence). The length of the CDR3 is 14 residues. With V trimmed by 4 bases and J by 1 base, 1 base remained unmatched. The CDR3 loop reads CASSWGQGNTEAFF. DNA for the CDR3: TGTGCCAGCAGCTGGGGACAGGGGAACACTGAAGCTTTCTTT.

The chain is built from TRBV5-1 and TRBJ2-7, with D perhaps TRBD1 (6 bases). V lost 3 bases and J lost 7, with 20 bases in between. CDR1 and CDR2 (germline): SGHRS, YFSETQ. This CDR3 contains 15 residues. CDR3 DNA: TGCGCCAGCAGCTCGGGCAGCTCAGGGGCCGGGGAGCAGTACTTC. It yields the protein CASSSGSSGAGEQYF.

CDR3 bases: TGTGCCAGCAGCTACCGGGACCCCCGTGGGTATGGCTACACCTTC. Translation: CASSYRDPRGYGYTF. The chain carries TRBV28 and TRBJ1-2; D might be TRBD1 (5 bases). Germline-derived CDR1 and CDR2 are MDHEN and SYDVKM. V lost 6 bases and J 5 bases, leaving 19 bases between the germline ends. The CDR3 is 15 residues long.

This sequence joins TRBV28 and TRBJ1-2; D unresolved. There are 13 residues in the CDR3. With 1 base removed from V and 3 bases from J, the gap between germline ends came to 6 bases. The germline gives CDR1 MDHEN, CDR2 SYDVKM. This CDR3 reads CASSLSRDYGYTF. The CDR3 coding sequence is TGTGCCAGCAGTTTATCACGGGACTATGGCTACACCTTC.

The chain recombines TRBV29-1 with TRBJ1-2, with D possibly matching TRBD1 (6 bases). The CDR3 runs 12 residues. The V end lost 1 base, the J end lost 7 bases, and 10 bases lay between the germline ends. CDR1 and CDR2 from the germline V gene are SQVTM and ANQGSEA. The CDR3 protein is CSVEVQGTGYTF. DNA of the CDR3: TGCAGCGTTGAAGTGCAGGGGACTGGCTACACCTTC.

This chain joins TRBV28 and TRBJ2-6; 7 bases line up with TRBD1. CDR3 length: 17 amino acids. CDR1 is MDHEN, CDR2 SYDVKM, per germline. The J segment lost 4 bases and the V segment lost 4 bases, leaving 10 bases of the junction unmatched. CDR3 in DNA: TGTGCCAGCAGTTCCCCTAGACAGGGTGTGGGGGCCAACGTCCTGACTTTC. This translates into CASSSPRQGVGANVLTF.

The CDR3 DNA follows: TGTGCCAGCAGCTTAGCCCACAGGGGGCTGGGTGAGCAGTTCTTC. Its protein is CASSLAHRGLGEQFF. The chain has TRBV7-6 and TRBJ2-1; 9 nucleotides match TRBD1. Unmatched junction bases numbered 6, after V lost 0 bases and J lost 9 bases. The CDR3 is 15 amino acids. Germline V lookup: CDR1 SGHVS, CDR2 FNYEAQ. Full variable domain (missing parts from reference TRBV7-6 and TRBJ2-1): GAGVSQSPRYKVTKRGQDVALRCDPISGHVSLYWYRQALGQGPEFLTYFNYEAQQDKSGLPNDRFSAERPEGSISTLTIQRTEQRDSAMYRCASSLAHRGLGEQFFGPGTRLTVL.

The gene calls are TRBV30 and TRBJ1-2; D is uncertain. CDR1 is GTSNPN, CDR2 SVGIG, per germline (reference sequence). The CDR3 totals 13 residues. The germline V and J ends were trimmed by 4 bases and 2 bases, with 11 bases remaining between them. The CDR3 bases are TGTGCCTGGATAGCCGGTGGAAACTATGGCTACACCTTC. Translating gives CAWIAGGNYGYTF. The full variable domain, rest sourced from reference TRBV30 and TRBJ1-2, is SQTIHQWPATLVQPVGSPLSLECTVEGTSNPNLYWYRQAAGRGLQLLFYSVGIGQISSEVPQNLSASRPQDRQFILSSKKLLLSDSGFYLCAWIAGGNYGYTFGSGTRLTVV.

V is TRBV14 and J is TRBJ1-1, with 7 bases aligning to TRBD1. V was clipped by 5 bases and J by 1 base; unmatched bases: 4. Germline V gene lookup returns CDR1 SGHDN and CDR2 FVKESK. The CDR3 covers 14 residues. CDR3 sequence (DNA): TGTGCCAGCAGCACCGGGACAGCGAACACTGAAGCTTTCTTT. Protein: CASSTGTANTEAFF.

This rearrangement joins TRBV25-1 to TRBJ1-4, with 8 bases lining up with TRBD1. The V gene end was trimmed by 2 bases and the J gene end by 4 bases; junction bases not matched to a gene: 12. In germline, CDR1 is MGHDK, CDR2 SYGVNS. The length of the CDR3 is 18 residues. CDR3: CASSERTGQGRNNEKLFF. Here the CDR3 DNA reads TGTGCCAGCAGTGAACGGACAGGGCAGGGACGAAATAATGAAAAACTGTTTTTT.

J is TRBJ2-7 and V is TRBV5-1; D possibly corresponds to TRBD1 (5 bases). V gave up 4 bases and J gave up 0 bases, with 14 bases separating them. There are 15 residues in the CDR3. Germline V gene lookup returns CDR1 SGHRS and CDR2 YFSETQ. CDR3 amino acids: CASSPTDISSYEQYF. The CDR3 DNA follows: TGCGCCAGCAGCCCGACAGACATTAGCTCCTACGAGCAGTACTTC.

V gene TRBV2 combines with J gene TRBJ1-1; D not certain. Germline assignment: CDR1 SNHLY and CDR2 FYNNEI. CDR3 length: 14 residues. Between the trimmed V and J ends, which lost 2 bases and 0 bases, there was a span of 7 bases. Here the CDR3 DNA reads TGTGCCAGCAGTGAACGGCGGTTGAACACTGAAGCTTTCTTT. This gives the protein CASSERRLNTEAFF.

The V and J genes are TRBV5-1 and TRBJ2-3, with D unresolved. The germline V gene encodes CDR1 SGHRS and CDR2 YFSETQ. Trimming took off 0 bases at V and 2 bases at J, with 7 bases between the two ends. The CDR3 loop spans 14 amino acids. CDR3 sequence (DNA): TGCGCCAGCAGCTTGGGATTAGCCACAGATACGCAGTATTTT. It translates to CASSLGLATDTQYF.

The chain carries TRBV6-5 and TRBJ1-2; perhaps TRBD1 as D (5 bases). CDR1 and CDR2 from the germline V gene are MNHEY and SVGAGI. V was shortened by 3 bases and J by 0 bases, with 11 bases between the two germline ends. This CDR3 spans 15 amino acids. The CDR3 nucleotides read TGTGCCAGCAGTTATTATGGGGGAGCTAACTATGGCTACACCTTC. Translating it yields CASSYYGGANYGYTF.

This sequence joins TRBV7-6 and TRBJ2-7; D ambiguous. V dropped 3 bases and J dropped 5 bases, with 8 bases sitting between them. CDR3 size: 12 residues. The germline gives CDR1 SGHVS, CDR2 FNYEAQ. This CDR3 is CASSLIRDEQYF. In DNA form, the CDR3 reads TGTGCCAGCAGCTTGATACGGGACGAGCAGTACTTC.

V and J are TRBV11-2 and TRBJ1-6, with D unclear. The V and J ends lost 1 base and 6 bases respectively, with 7 bases between them. Germline CDR1 and CDR2: SGHAT and FQNNGV. There are 14 residues in the CDR3. The CDR3 coding sequence is TGTGCCAGCAGCTTAGGCAGGCTTAATTCACCCCTCCACTTT. Protein sequence: CASSLGRLNSPLHF.

The chain carries TRBV6-5 and TRBJ2-2; tentative D call: TRBD2 (6 bases). The CDR3 has 13 amino acids. V was shortened by 6 bases and J by 2 bases, with 7 bases between the two germline ends. CDR1 and CDR2 from the germline V gene are MNHEY and SVGAGI. CDR3 sequence (DNA): TGTGCCAGCAGGCGGGATAACACCGGGGAGCTGTTTTTT. This encodes CASRRDNTGELFF.

CDR3 DNA: TGTGCCAGCAGCTTAAACAGACAGGTTCTAACCGGGGAGCTGTTTTTT. Amino acids: CASSLNRQVLTGELFF. The chain couples TRBV7-9 to TRBJ2-2; perhaps TRBD1 as D (6 bases). There are 16 residues in the CDR3. Germline V gene sequence: CDR1 SEHNR, CDR2 FQNEAQ (reference sequence). V gave up 2 bases and J gave up 5 bases, with 15 bases separating them.

Regarding this clone: Mismatch with germline at one junction end may stem from a read error. This sequence joins TRBV7-7 and TRBJ2-5, with D possibly being TRBD1 (8 bases). The CDR3 has 16 amino acids. Germline CDR1 and CDR2: SSHAT and FNYEAQ (reference sequence). As DNA, the CDR3 is TGTGCTAGCAGCCCGACAGGGGCATGGGGGGGGGAGACCCAGTACTTC. Translated, it gives CASSPTGAWGGETQYF. Looking up the rest from reference TRBV7-7 and TRBJ2-5 gives the full variable domain: GAGVSQSPRYKVTKRGQDVTLRCDPISSHATLYWYQQALGQGPEFLTYFNYEAQPDKSGLPSDRFSAERPEGSISTLTIQRTEQRDSAMYRCASSPTGAWGGETQYFGPGTRLLVL.

The rearrangement uses TRBV2 and TRBJ1-5; D might be TRBD1 (5 bases). The germline CDR1 and CDR2 sequences are SNHLY and FYNNEI. Trimming pared 4 bases from V and 2 bases from J, leaving 9 bases between. The CDR3 sequence is 14 residues long. The CDR3 here is CASSVGRGNQPQHF. Here the CDR3 DNA reads TGTGCCAGCAGTGTGGGCAGGGGCAATCAGCCCCAGCATTTT.

This clone showed up just once. The chain uses TRBV20-1 and TRBJ2-3; no firm D call. V lost 7 bases and J lost 2, with 7 bases in between. The CDR3 length is 11 residues. Germline CDR1 DFQATT, CDR2 SNEGSKA (reference sequence). The chain's CDR3 is CSGFDTDTQYF. The CDR3 DNA reads TGCAGTGGGTTTGACACAGATACGCAGTATTTT.

The rearrangement links TRBV11-3 to TRBJ2-2; 7 positions match TRBD1. Trimming removed 5 bases from V and 2 bases from J; junction bases left unmatched: 11. CDR1 SGHNT and CDR2 YENEEA come from the germline V gene. The length of the CDR3 is 17 residues. The CDR3: CASSPGNDRANTGELFF. Here the CDR3 DNA reads TGTGCCAGCAGCCCTGGGAACGACAGGGCAAACACCGGGGAGCTGTTTTTT.

This chain connects TRBV6-6 to TRBJ2-5, with D possibly being TRBD2 (5 bases). The CDR3 has 12 amino acids. From germline, CDR1 is MNHNY and CDR2 SVGAGI (reference sequence). Trimming stripped 10 bases from V and 5 bases from J, with 14 bases between. Here the CDR3 reads CAIGRGSETQYF. In nucleotides, the CDR3 is TGTGCCATCGGACGGGGTAGCGAGACCCAGTACTTC.